One and the same sample provided the 29 T cell receptor beta chains below, sequenced in a study of CD8 T cells in Susac syndrome. When the RNA was reverse transcribed, random hexamers were used with an input of about 0.45 to 1 ug. TCRdb re-derived calls from the immunoSEQ multiplex PCR reads in MiXCR, one entry per CDR3 protein. The data hold roughly 250,000 distinct CDR3 sequences, with almost 97% observed a single time. Sequencing input: CD4+ T cells from PBMCs. These TCRs come from a human donor with Susac syndrome.

The chain links TRBV19 to TRBJ1-4; D gene uncertain. CDR3 length equals 13 residues. Germline CDR1 and CDR2: LNHDA and SQIVND (reference sequence). V was clipped by 1 base and J by 5 bases, with 5 bases between them. CDR3 DNA: TGTGCCAGTAGTATAGGGAGAAATGAAAAACTGTTTTTT. As protein: CASSIGRNEKLFF.

This chain links TRBV20-1 with TRBJ2-6; D possibly corresponds to TRBD2 (6 bases). The germline V gene encodes CDR1 DFQATT and CDR2 SNEGSKA (reference sequence). The CDR3 has 16 amino acids. Trimming took 0 bases from V and 4 from J, leaving 13 bases between them. The CDR3 coding sequence is TGCAGTGCTAGAGATCGTGGAGGGTCCGGGGCCAACGTCCTGACTTTC. Translating it yields CSARDRGGSGANVLTF.

The CDR3 region has the DNA TGTGCCAGCAGCGAGGGGCCGGGCAATGAGCAGTTCTTC. Protein product: CASSEGPGNEQFF. The chain joins TRBV7-3 to TRBJ2-1; D assignment may be TRBD1 or TRBD2 (5 bases each). With 5 bases removed from V and 6 bases from J, the gap between germline ends came to 11 bases. Germline V CDR1 and CDR2: SGHTA, FQGTGA. The CDR3 loop spans 13 amino acids.

The chain links TRBV9 to TRBJ2-7; weak D call: TRBD1 (6 bases). Per germline, CDR1 SGDLS and CDR2 YYNGEE. The CDR3 consists of 15 residues. V lost 1 base and J 0 bases, leaving 11 bases between the germline ends. DNA for the CDR3: TGTGCCAGCAGCGTACAGGGGCAAGGCTCCTACGAGCAGTACTTC. Translating it yields CASSVQGQGSYEQYF.

The chain carries TRBV6-5 and TRBJ2-6; tentative D call: TRBD1 (6 bases). Trimming shortened V by 5 bases and J by 4 bases, and 12 bases separated the two germline ends. There are 15 residues in the CDR3. Germline CDR1 is MNHEY and CDR2 is SVGAGI. The CDR3 region is CASSDQGTGANVLTF. The DNA of the CDR3 is TGTGCCAGCAGTGACCAAGGGACAGGGGCCAACGTCCTGACTTTC.

This clonotype was recorded only once. This chain links TRBV20-1 with TRBJ2-3; perhaps D is TRBD1 or TRBD2 (5 bases each). V was trimmed by 0 bases and J by 1 base, leaving 14 bases between them. The CDR3 runs to 16 residues. Germline V gene sequence: CDR1 DFQATT, CDR2 SNEGSKA (reference sequence). The CDR3 DNA is TGCAGTGCTAGAGATGGGGGTCGCGGCCGCACAGATACGCAGTATTTT. It yields the protein CSARDGGRGRTDTQYF.

V usage is TRBV30 and J usage is TRBJ2-2; 8 nucleotides agree with TRBD2. The CDR3 has 18 residues. Germline CDR1 GTSNPN, CDR2 SVGIG (reference sequence). The trim removed 4 bases at V and 4 bases at J, leaving 17 bases unmatched. Here the CDR3 DNA reads TGTGCCTGGATGAAATGGGGACCCAGCGGGAGACCCACCGGGGAGCTGTTTTTT. Protein: CAWMKWGPSGRPTGELFF.

The gene calls are TRBV5-1 and TRBJ1-2; TRBD1 matches 9 bases. Germline values: CDR1 SGHRS, CDR2 YFSETQ. Trimming removed 4 bases from V and 8 bases from J; junction bases left unmatched: 6. The CDR3 loop spans 13 amino acids. CDR3 sequence reads: CASSLGTGNGYTF. The CDR3 DNA reads as TGCGCCAGCAGCCTCGGGACAGGGAACGGCTACACCTTC.

This clonotype was observed once. The CDR3 is CASSIKTAPGANVLTF. The CDR3, as DNA: TGTGCCAGTAGTATAAAGACAGCCCCTGGGGCCAACGTCCTGACTTTC. This chain uses TRBV19 with TRBJ2-6; D may be TRBD1 (5 bases). The CDR3 spans 16 residues. V lost 2 bases and J lost 2, with 10 bases in between. The germline V gene encodes CDR1 LNHDA and CDR2 SQIVND (reference sequence).

This chain links TRBV6-6 with TRBJ2-4; D call uncertain. The CDR3 has 14 amino acids. Germline V gives CDR1 MNHNY, CDR2 SVGAGI (reference sequence). V lost 7 bases to trimming and J lost 5 bases, with 15 bases between them. The CDR3 sequence: CASTQAGLENIQYF. The CDR3 DNA follows: TGTGCCAGCACCCAAGCTGGGTTAGAAAACATTCAGTACTTC.

The chain links TRBV29-1 to TRBJ1-1; D gene unclear. CDR1 SQVTM and CDR2 ANQGSEA come from the germline V gene. The CDR3 runs 15 residues. Trimming stripped 3 bases from V and 1 base from J, with 15 bases between. CDR3 sequence: CSVEVRLRTNTEAFF. CDR3 nucleotide sequence: TGCAGCGTTGAGGTAAGACTGCGGACGAACACTGAAGCTTTCTTT.

The rearrangement links TRBV7-9 to TRBJ2-1, with D perhaps TRBD1 (5 bases). The CDR3 consists of 15 residues. The germline gives CDR1 SEHNR, CDR2 FQNEAQ (reference sequence). V dropped 11 bases and J dropped 7 bases, with 24 bases sitting between them. The CDR3 DNA reads TGTGCCTCAAACTCCGGGCAGGGTCTTGAGAATGAGCAGTTCTTC. Protein: CASNSGQGLENEQFF.

V and J are TRBV30 and TRBJ1-1; tentative D call: TRBD1 (5 bases). Germline V gene data show CDR1 as GTSNPN and CDR2 as SVGIG (reference sequence). This CDR3 contains 14 residues. Deletions cut 1 base from V and 5 bases from J, with 14 bases between. The CDR3 sequence is CAWSGVGAGTEAFF. The DNA of the CDR3 is TGTGCCTGGAGTGGGGTTGGGGCGGGGACTGAAGCTTTCTTT. Looking up the rest from reference TRBV30 and TRBJ1-1 gives the full variable domain: SQTIHQWPATLVQPVGSPLSLECTVEGTSNPNLYWYRQAAGRGLQLLFYSVGIGQISSEVPQNLSASRPQDRQFILSSKKLLLSDSGFYLCAWSGVGAGTEAFFGQGTRLTVV.

This rearrangement joins TRBV5-4 to TRBJ2-3; D may correspond to TRBD1 or TRBD2 (5 bases each). CDR3 size: 14 residues. Germline CDR1 is SGHNT and CDR2 is YYREEE (reference sequence). Trimming removed 3 bases from V and 3 bases from J, with 11 bases in between. In DNA form, the CDR3 reads TGTGCCAGCAGCTCACGAGGGGTTACAGATACGCAGTATTTT. Amino acids: CASSSRGVTDTQYF.

The chain uses TRBV12-3 or TRBV12-4 and TRBJ1-2, with D unresolved. V gave up 3 bases and J gave up 3 bases, with 11 bases separating them. The CDR3 sequence is 14 residues long. CDR3 in amino acids: CASSFQAFDYGYTF. The CDR3 nucleotides are TGTGCCAGCAGTTTTCAGGCTTTTGACTATGGCTACACCTTC.

V gene TRBV29-1 combines with J gene TRBJ2-6; weak D call: TRBD2 (6 bases). The CDR3 has 13 amino acids. Germline V lookup: CDR1 SQVTM, CDR2 ANQGSEA. The ends were cut back, 6 bases at V and 2 bases at J, with 8 bases in the middle. The DNA for the CDR3 is TGCAGCGTAGGGGAGGCTGGGGCCAACGTCCTGACTTTC. Translating it yields CSVGEAGANVLTF. The variable domain in full, completed from reference TRBV29-1 and TRBJ2-6, reads SAVISQKPSRDICQRGTSLTIQCQVDSQVTMMFWYRQQPGQSLTLIATANQGSEATYESGFVIDKFPISRPNLTFSTLTVSNMSPEDSSIYLCSVGEAGANVLTFGAGSRLTVL.

In its sample, this clonotype was seen once. The rearrangement uses TRBV15 and TRBJ2-5, with D unclear. The CDR3 totals 14 residues. Trimming pared 6 bases from V and 7 bases from J, leaving 18 bases between. Germline V gene data show CDR1 as LNHNV and CDR2 as YYDKDF (reference sequence). The CDR3 DNA follows: TGTGCCACCAGAACGACTGGTGGCGATCGGACCCAGTACTTC. Amino acids: CATRTTGGDRTQYF.

The chain uses TRBV24-1 and TRBJ2-3; D call uncertain. The V and J ends lost 9 bases and 7 bases respectively, with 16 bases between them. The CDR3 runs 13 residues. Per the germline V gene, CDR1 is KGHDR and CDR2 is SFDVKD. The CDR3 region has the DNA TGTGCCACCTCCCTTTCAGGCGCCTATACGCAGTATTTT. It encodes CATSLSGAYTQYF.

The CDR3 DNA reads TGCGCCAGCAGCTTGTACTCCGAGCAGTTCTTC. It is translated as CASSLYSEQFF. The V gene is TRBV5-1, the J gene TRBJ2-1; D unresolved. V lost 1 base and J lost 10, with 6 bases in between. The CDR3 contains 11 residues. Germline V gene lookup returns CDR1 SGHRS and CDR2 YFSETQ.

V gene TRBV9 combines with J gene TRBJ2-2; D may be TRBD1 (6 bases). Trimming removed 3 bases from V and 2 bases from J, with 11 bases in between. Germline V CDR1 and CDR2: SGDLS, YYNGEE. This CDR3 has 15 amino acids. The CDR3 here is CASSARTVNTGELFF. In DNA, the CDR3 is TGTGCCAGCAGCGCCCGGACAGTTAACACCGGGGAGCTGTTTTTT.

The chain combines TRBV4-1 with TRBJ1-2; TRBD1 matches 7 bases. Germline lookup yields CDR1 MGHRA and CDR2 YSYEKL. The CDR3 extends over 18 amino acids. J was trimmed by 4 bases and V by 4 bases; bases with no gene match: 18. CDR3 in DNA: TGCGCCAGCAGCCGATCACGAGGGCAGGGGGTGGTCCCCTATGGCTACACCTTC. Protein: CASSRSRGQGVVPYGYTF.

V usage is TRBV12-3 or TRBV12-4 and J usage is TRBJ2-1; 12 nucleotides align to TRBD2. This CDR3 has 14 residues. Unmatched junction bases numbered 3, after V lost 2 bases and J lost 10 bases. Here the CDR3 reads CASSLLAGGLEQFF. CDR3 sequence (DNA): TGTGCCAGCAGTTTACTAGCGGGAGGGTTGGAGCAGTTCTTC.

This clonotype came up once. This rearrangement joins TRBV30 to TRBJ2-1, with D possibly TRBD2 on 6 matching bases. The CDR3 is made up of 13 amino acids. V lost 8 bases, J lost 2 bases, and 13 bases lay in between. The germline V gene encodes CDR1 GTSNPN and CDR2 SVGIG (reference sequence). CDR3 in DNA: TGTGCCCCGGGGGAGTACCCCTACAATGAGCAGTTCTTC. This translates into CAPGEYPYNEQFF. The variable domain in full, with the rest retrieved from reference TRBV30 and TRBJ2-1, is SQTIHQWPATLVQPVGSPLSLECTVEGTSNPNLYWYRQAAGRGLQLLFYSVGIGQISSEVPQNLSASRPQDRQFILSSKKLLLSDSGFYLCAPGEYPYNEQFFGPGTRLTVL.

V is TRBV9 and J is TRBJ1-2; D is unclear. Trimming cost V 4 bases and J 5 bases, with 18 bases left between them. Germline V gene sequence: CDR1 SGDLS, CDR2 YYNGEE. This CDR3 contains 15 residues. The CDR3 bases are TGTGCCAGCAGCCCTAATAATTGGGCTGTTTATGGCTACACCTTC. This gives the protein CASSPNNWAVYGYTF.

The chain combines TRBV7-2 with TRBJ1-1; D is ambiguous. The CDR3 loop spans 11 amino acids. Trimming took 2 bases from V and 8 from J, leaving 6 bases between them. CDR1 and CDR2 (germline): SGHTA, FQGNSA. Here the CDR3 reads CASSLSFEAFF. The CDR3 region has the DNA TGTGCCAGCAGCTTATCATTCGAAGCTTTCTTT.

The rearrangement uses TRBV12-3 or TRBV12-4 and TRBJ2-1, with D uncertain. V dropped 6 bases and J dropped 5 bases, with 11 bases sitting between them. This CDR3 region has 13 residues. This chain's CDR3 is CASSELTDNEQFF. CDR3 sequence (DNA): TGTGCCAGCAGCGAACTTACCGACAATGAGCAGTTCTTC.

This chain uses TRBV29-1 with TRBJ2-7, with D perhaps given as TRBD1 or TRBD2 (5 bases each). Germline values: CDR1 SQVTM, CDR2 ANQGSEA. Trimming removed 4 bases from V and 4 bases from J, with 14 bases in between. The CDR3 spans 13 residues. The CDR3: CSVAQGEVYEQYF. The DNA of the CDR3 is TGCAGCGTTGCTCAGGGAGAGGTTTACGAGCAGTACTTC.

The genes are TRBV29-1 and TRBJ2-1; tentative D call: TRBD2 (5 bases). The CDR3 is made up of 16 amino acids. The ends were cut back, 3 bases at V and 5 bases at J, with 20 bases in the middle. The germline V gene encodes CDR1 SQVTM and CDR2 ANQGSEA. CDR3 amino acids: CSVDLVRRKLNNEQFF. In nucleotides, the CDR3 is TGCAGCGTTGATCTCGTACGGAGGAAACTTAACAATGAGCAGTTCTTC.

The J gene is TRBJ2-2, the V gene TRBV4-1; TRBD1 aligns across 7 bases. Looked up from germline, CDR1 is MGHRA and CDR2 is YSYEKL. V lost 3 bases, J lost 7 bases, and 11 bases stayed unmatched. The CDR3 spans 16 residues. CDR3 protein: CASSQPGTAPVGELFF. Written as DNA, the CDR3 is TGCGCCAGCAGCCAGCCGGGGACAGCACCAGTCGGGGAGCTGTTTTTT.